This T cell receptor (beta chain) was captured in a study of CD8+ T cells in alopecia areata (dated by TCRdb to the late 2010s). Regarding the study in general: Treated patients were enrolled in an open-label pilot trial of oral tofacitinib at 5 to 10 mg twice daily for moderate-to-severe alopecia areata. Human TCRbeta sequencing covered scalp tissue and sorted CD4+ and CD8+ peripheral blood T cells from patchy and totalis/universalis alopecia areata patients and healthy controls. RNA was obtained with the PAXgene miRNA kit for fixed scalp, the miRNeasy kit for PBMCs, and the RNeasy kit for mouse skin. The study used high-throughput TCRbeta sequencing to examine T cell clonal expansion in alopecia areata, in both the C3H/HeJ mouse model and human patients. Biopsies were taken from tofacitinib-treated patients at baseline and at 4 and 24 weeks of treatment, and a later scalp biopsy was taken in several of the tofacitinib-treated patients. In treated patients, disease severity was measured using the SALT score, which gives the percentage of scalp surface area affected. TCRbeta CDR3 regions were amplified by immunoSEQ multiplex PCR with 35 Vbeta forward and 13 Jbeta reverse primers. Tofacitinib was given for 6 to 18 months, followed by 6 months of follow-up off drug to assess delayed response and recurrence. Clonality in the scalp was compared among normal scalp (n=4), patchy alopecia areata scalp (n=8), and alopecia totalis/universalis scalp (n=8).

Turning to this clone: No antigen is known for it. No per-base quality is available; no much larger clone lies one base away.

Taken with the paper, the label for time point translates to: less than five weeks on oral tofacitinib. The sample's treatment or condition label is to be understood as: oral pan-JAK inhibitor, 5-10 mg twice daily. Lesional scalp punch biopsies and peripheral blood were obtained from alopecia areata patients. PBMCs were separated by density centrifugation and stained for CD3, CD4 and CD8, after which CD4+ and CD8+ T cells were sorted on a FACSAria. The study at large found these results: Lesional scalp, especially in alopecia totalis/universalis, showed higher clonality and more expanded CD8+ clones than normal scalp, suggesting antigenic drive. Many expanded lesional clones persisted in scalp and blood during tofacitinib treatment, which may partly explain relapse after stopping treatment. Unlike mouse skin, which is dominated by gammadelta T cells, normal human skin has resident alphabeta T cells that are also sequenced, and this complicates analysis of the scalp TCR repertoire. Tofacitinib significantly decreased scalp clonality and the number of expanded CD8+ clones among the top 100 scalp clones. TCR sequences shared between patients were less clear than in mice, possibly partly because of HLA diversity in the patient population. The treated cohort was small, with a single nonresponder, so links between baseline CD8+ expansion and response need larger studies.

Receptor libraries were prepared by the immunoSEQ multiplex PCR assay. To provide template for TCR sequencing, every sample had RNA extracted and reverse transcribed into cDNA. First-strand cDNA was synthesized using SuperScript III with a 2:1 mix of oligo-dT and random hexamers. Amplification bias was assessed with a synthetic immune receptor repertoire, and residual bias was removed computationally. On the authors' methods: After raw reads were preprocessed to remove errors, the CDR3 was defined following IMGT conventions as running from the conserved cysteine to phenylalanine. To get clonality, Shannon entropy was normalized by log2 of the number of productive unique TCRs and the result was subtracted from 1. Whether scalp clones were CD4 or CD8 was inferred by matching scalp TCRbeta sequences against CD4 and CD8 repertoires sorted from blood. Held by TCRdb, this immuneACCESS table contains in-frame sequences only and omits some clones. Under half of the omission traces to an unresolved V gene where checked; the cause of the rest is unknown. V, J and clone size were drawn from that table, and D and trimming were deduced from the DNA. This sample is represented by around 120,000 clones; roughly 60% of them were singletons. Roughly 30% of the sample rests with the top ten.

The germline V gene encodes CDR1 GTSNPN and CDR2 SVGIG (reference sequence). There are 17 amino acids in the CDR3, from cysteine to phenylalanine inclusive. Only the CDR3 DNA is retained, 51 bases long and in frame from the first base. The trim is 1 base for V and 6 bases for J, with a gap of 23 bases between the germline ends. Specimen: CD8+ T cells sorted from blood, collected at week 4, from a patient treated with tofacitinib. The sequence derives from a human donor with alopecia areata. The chain is encoded by TRBV30 joined to TRBJ2-3; the D gene is possibly TRBD1 or TRBD2, with 5 bases matching each. In nucleotides, the sequence is TGTGCCTGGAGTGGGGGTAGAGACGGGGCCCTCGTGGATACGCAGTATTTT. It translates to CAWSGGRDGALVDTQYF.